Following are 2 T cell receptor beta chains from one sample sequenced in a study of blood T cell repertoires in COVID-19. Here immunoSEQ multiplex PCR was the method, and the copy in TCRdb shows in-frame clones only, minus some. The sample consists of more than 150,000 clones, roughly 79% of them appearing once. The sample was peripheral blood. These receptor sequences come from a man in his 60s with active or convalescent COVID-19.

V gene TRBV27 combines with J gene TRBJ2-1; maybe TRBD2 (6 bases). Germline V gene data show CDR1 as MNHEY and CDR2 as SMNVEV (reference sequence). The CDR3 covers 13 residues. The V gene lost 3 bases and the J gene lost 4 bases, with 7 bases spanning the gap. As DNA, the CDR3 is TGTGCCAGCAGTTTTCGGGAGTACAATGAGCAGTTCTTC. Amino acid sequence: CASSFREYNEQFF.

This rearrangement joins TRBV7-3 to TRBJ2-2; 8 positions match TRBD2. Germline loops: CDR1 SGHTA, CDR2 FQGTGA. V gave up 6 bases and J gave up 4 bases; unmatched junction bases: 7. This CDR3 has 15 amino acids. CDR3 loop: CASSPGTSVTGELFF. The CDR3 DNA reads as TGTGCCAGCAGTCCCGGGACTAGTGTCACCGGGGAGCTGTTTTTT.